One and the same sample provided the 18 T cell receptor beta chains below, sequenced in a study of metastatic and nonmetastatic thyroid tumors. Thyroid surgery was preceded by no treatment in any patient. TCRdb re-clonotyped the PCR reads via MiXCR. The sample contains approximately 30,000 clones, 15% to 20% of which appear only once. The sequencing sample was made of blood. Receptors were obtained from a female donor with papillary thyroid cancer or a benign thyroid nodule (not recorded which). Some clones in this sample may be carry-over from other donors' samples.

This rearrangement joins TRBV6-1 to TRBJ1-3; possibly TRBD1 for D (6 bases). Germline V gene lookup returns CDR1 MNHNS and CDR2 SASEGT. The V end lost 6 bases, the J end lost 0 bases, and 9 bases lay between the germline ends. The CDR3 sequence is 14 residues long. In DNA form, the CDR3 reads TGTGCCAGCAGGGACAGTTACTCTGGAAACACCATATATTTT. Its protein product is CASRDSYSGNTIYF.

The chain has TRBV2 and TRBJ1-4, with D possibly being TRBD1 (6 bases). V was shortened by 8 bases and J by 7 bases, with 17 bases between the two germline ends. The CDR3 contains 14 residues. The germline V gene encodes CDR1 SNHLY and CDR2 FYNNEI. CDR3 region: CASVFTGRGEKLFF. The CDR3 DNA is TGTGCCAGCGTGTTTACAGGGAGGGGTGAAAAACTGTTTTTT. The variable domain in full, completed from reference TRBV2 and TRBJ1-4, reads EPEVTQTPSHQVTQMGQEVILRCVPISNHLYFYWYRQILGQKVEFLVSFYNNEISEKSEIFDDQFSVERPDGSNFTLKIRSTKLEDSAMYFCASVFTGRGEKLFFGSGTQLSVL.

This clone was seen more than once but under ten times. The CDR3 sequence is CASSIAHDSGEYGYTF. Here the CDR3 DNA reads TGTGCCAGTAGTATAGCCCACGACAGTGGGGAGTATGGCTACACCTTC. The chain couples TRBV19 to TRBJ1-2; tentatively, D is TRBD1 (5 bases). The CDR3 totals 16 residues. V was trimmed by 1 base and J by 5 bases, leaving 17 bases between them. The germline CDR1 and CDR2 sequences are LNHDA and SQIVND (reference sequence).

This clone was seen many times. CDR3 in amino acids: CASSLLAGGYNEQFF. Here the CDR3 DNA reads TGCGCCAGCAGCTTACTAGCGGGGGGTTACAATGAGCAGTTCTTC. The V call is TRBV5-1, the J call TRBJ2-1; TRBD2 agrees at 12 bases. The CDR3 runs to 15 residues. Germline CDR1 is SGHRS and CDR2 is YFSETQ. Trimming removed 2 bases from V and 4 bases from J; junction bases left unmatched: 1.

This clone was recorded many times. V usage is TRBV19 and J usage is TRBJ2-3; D not certain. V was cut by 3 bases and J by 4 bases, with 17 bases left in between. The CDR3 covers 16 residues. Germline CDR1 and CDR2: LNHDA and SQIVND (reference sequence). The CDR3 DNA reads as TGTGCCAGTAGTATTCACGGCAATTCAGGCGCAGATACGCAGTATTTT. Its protein is CASSIHGNSGADTQYF.

By its share, this clone is medium-sized. The chain is built from TRBV28 and TRBJ2-7, with 7 bases that match TRBD1. Trimming took 2 bases from V and 4 from J; bases not matched to a gene: 2. CDR1 and CDR2 from the germline V gene are MDHEN and SYDVKM. The CDR3 loop spans 13 amino acids. This CDR3 is CASSLGTVYEQYF. In DNA form, the CDR3 reads TGTGCCAGCAGTTTAGGGACAGTATACGAGCAGTACTTC.

At least ten counts were recorded for this clone. This chain connects TRBV10-3 to TRBJ1-5, with D possibly TRBD1 on 5 matching bases. Deletions cut 8 bases from V and 2 bases from J, with 10 bases between. CDR1 and CDR2 from the germline V gene are ENHRY and SYGVKD. The CDR3 is made up of 13 amino acids. DNA of the CDR3: TGTGCCATCCGGGGGGAAGGCAATCAGCCCCAGCATTTT. It yields the protein CAIRGEGNQPQHF.

This clone was observed many times. This may be a read error, as it is one base from a much larger clone. The CDR3 reads CASARDRNEQYF. DNA for the CDR3: TGTGCCAGCGCACGGGACCGCAACGAGCAGTACTTC. The genes are TRBV7-6 and TRBJ2-7; D might be TRBD1 or TRBD2, each matching 5 bases. Between the trimmed V and J ends, which lost 8 bases and 5 bases, there was a span of 13 bases. Germline V CDR1 and CDR2: SGHVS, FNYEAQ. There are 12 residues in the CDR3.

About this clone itself: The junction departs from germline at one end; a sequencing error may be responsible. The chain couples TRBV28 to TRBJ1-2, with D uncertain. The CDR3 extends over 15 amino acids. Germline V CDR1 and CDR2: MDHEN, SYDVKM. Here the CDR3 DNA reads TGTGCCAGAAGTTTAGCGGCATTAGCAAGCTATGGCTACACCTTC. Translation gives CARSLAALASYGYTF.

This clone was seen just once. The rearrangement links TRBV30 to TRBJ1-1; D not resolved. V was pared by 5 bases and J by 1 base, with 14 bases between. Germline V gene sequence: CDR1 GTSNPN, CDR2 SVGIG (reference sequence). There are 14 residues in the CDR3. This CDR3 reads CAWGSKQRNTEAFF. The CDR3 DNA reads as TGTGCCTGGGGGTCCAAACAGAGGAACACTGAAGCTTTCTTT.

Ten or more counts support this clone. The chain couples TRBV3-1 to TRBJ1-2; possibly TRBD1 for D (6 bases). This CDR3 region has 12 residues. V was cut by 4 bases and J by 10 bases, with 13 bases left in between. Germline CDR1 LGHDT, CDR2 YNNKEL (reference sequence). CDR3 loop: CASSRGTPFYTF. DNA of the CDR3: TGTGCCAGCAGCCGAGGGACACCTTTCTACACCTTC. The full variable domain, in which reference TRBV3-1 and TRBJ1-2 provide the parts outside the CDR3, is DTAVSQTPKYLVTQMGNDKSIKCEQNLGHDTMYWYKQDSKKFLKIMFSYNNKELIINETVPNRFSPKSPDKAHLNLHINSLELGDSAVYFCASSRGTPFYTFGSGTRLTVV.

CDR3 loop: CASSDGSTDTQYF. The CDR3 nucleotides read TGTGCCAGCAGTGACGGGAGCACAGATACGCAGTATTTT. The J gene is TRBJ2-3, the V gene TRBV6-1; D not resolved. This CDR3 is built from 13 residues. V lost 3 bases to trimming and J lost 0 bases, with 4 bases between them. CDR1 and CDR2 from the germline V gene are MNHNS and SASEGT.

J is TRBJ1-6 and V is TRBV28, with TRBD1 as a possible D gene (5 bases). This CDR3 spans 14 amino acids. Germline CDR1 and CDR2: MDHEN and SYDVKM. Trimming left V 3 bases short and J 7 bases short, with 10 bases between. The CDR3 DNA reads as TGTGCCAGCAGTTTGCCGCGGACAAATTCACCCCTCCACTTT. Protein: CASSLPRTNSPLHF.

This clone has ten or more counts. V and J are TRBV29-1 and TRBJ2-3; D not resolved. The CDR3 consists of 11 residues. The V gene lost 6 bases and the J gene lost 2 bases, with 6 bases spanning the gap. CDR1 is SQVTM, CDR2 ANQGSEA, per germline. CDR3 sequence (DNA): TGCAGCGTGGACCACACAGATACGCAGTATTTT. Protein sequence: CSVDHTDTQYF.

Remarks on this clone: One base away lies a much larger clone, so this may be a sequencing read error. J is TRBJ2-3 and V is TRBV29-1, with 10 bases that match TRBD2. The CDR3 consists of 19 residues. CDR1 SQVTM and CDR2 ANQGSEA come from the germline V gene. The CDR3: CSVEDPVLAGPTLPDKQYF. The CDR3 DNA reads as TGCAGCGTTGAAGATCCAGTACTAGCGGGGCCGACCCTCCCAGATAAGCAGTATTTT.

V gene TRBV4-1 combines with J gene TRBJ1-5; D gene uncertain. CDR1 is MGHRA and CDR2 is YSYEKL in the germline V gene. The CDR3 spans 15 residues. V was cut by 1 base and J by 4 bases, with 11 bases left in between. The CDR3 DNA reads as TGCGCCAGCAGCCAAGGTCGACGCCAAAATCAGCCCCAGCATTTT. Translation gives CASSQGRRQNQPQHF.

By frequency in the sample, this clone is medium-sized (0.01 to 0.1%). The rearrangement joins TRBV10-3 to TRBJ2-7; D remains unclear. CDR1 is ENHRY, CDR2 SYGVKD, per germline. The CDR3 length is 13 residues. V lost 8 bases and J lost 2, with 13 bases in between. The chain's CDR3 is CAIQPLRAYEQYF. The DNA of the CDR3 is TGTGCCATCCAGCCCTTACGCGCCTACGAGCAGTACTTC.

The chain is built from TRBV20-1 and TRBJ2-7, with D perhaps matching TRBD2 (6 bases). Germline V gene lookup returns CDR1 DFQATT and CDR2 SNEGSKA (reference sequence). Trimming cost V 7 bases and J 1 base, with 14 bases left between them. CDR3 size: 13 residues. The CDR3 spells CSVYVGGSYEQYF. In DNA, the CDR3 is TGCAGTGTTTACGTGGGGGGTTCCTACGAGCAGTACTTC.